These 23 T cell receptor beta chains were all obtained from the same sample, sequenced in a study of T cells in Graves' hyperthyroidism and ophthalmopathy. Authors of the study amplified TCR beta CDR3 regions from RNA transcripts. A first-round RT-PCR of the TCR CDR3 used the HTBI primer set. MiXCR, run by TCRdb on the multiplex PCR reads, gives a single entry per CDR3 protein. The data hold roughly 170,000 distinct CDR3 sequences, with 15% to 20% observed a single time. Input material: blood. These receptors were taken from a woman between 50 and 59 years old with Graves' hyperthyroidism.

This clonotype has a count of ten or more. The chain links TRBV20-1 to TRBJ1-6, with D tentatively TRBD1 (5 bases). CDR1 DFQATT and CDR2 SNEGSKA come from the germline V gene (reference sequence). V gave up 6 bases and J gave up 7 bases, with 16 bases separating them. This CDR3 is 14 amino acids long. This chain's CDR3 is CSAIRDQSNSPLHF. In nucleotides, the CDR3 is TGCAGTGCCATCCGGGACCAGAGCAATTCACCCCTCCACTTT.

This clonotype was observed many times. V is TRBV2 and J is TRBJ1-1; 9 bases map to TRBD1. The J segment lost 6 bases and the V segment lost 7 bases, leaving 9 bases of the junction unmatched. This CDR3 has 14 amino acids. Germline CDR1 reads SNHLY; CDR2 reads FYNNEI. The CDR3 DNA sequence: TGTGCCAGCAACTACAGGGGGCAAGGATCTGAAGCTTTCTTT. This codes for CASNYRGQGSEAFF.

This clonotype was observed at least ten times. The CDR3 here is CASSVSGVSSYNEQFF. The CDR3 coding sequence is TGTGCCAGCAGCGTAAGCGGGGTGAGCTCCTACAATGAGCAGTTCTTC. This chain joins TRBV9 and TRBJ2-1; 7 nucleotides agree with TRBD2. The germline CDR1 and CDR2 sequences are SGDLS and YYNGEE. CDR3 length equals 16 residues. V shed 1 base, J shed 0 bases, and the junction held 4 bases outside the gene matches. The full variable domain, completed using reference TRBV9 and TRBJ2-1, is DSGVTQTPKHLITATGQRVTLRCSPRSGDLSVYWYQQSLDQGLQFLIQYYNGEERAKGNILERFSAQQFPDLHSELNLSSLELGDSALYFCASSVSGVSSYNEQFFGPGTRLTVL.

V and J are TRBV5-1 and TRBJ2-2, with D perhaps TRBD2 (6 bases). The germline V gene encodes CDR1 SGHRS and CDR2 YFSETQ. This CDR3 region has 16 residues. V was shortened by 3 bases and J by 6 bases, with 18 bases between the two germline ends. The CDR3 is CASSSIIPTSSGELFF. Here the CDR3 DNA reads TGCGCCAGCAGCTCGATCATTCCGACTAGTTCCGGGGAGCTGTTTTTT.

This clonotype was recorded at least ten times. The V gene is TRBV5-1, the J gene TRBJ2-1, with 9 nucleotides matching TRBD1. CDR1 and CDR2 (germline): SGHRS, YFSETQ. There are 18 residues in the CDR3. The V and J ends lost 4 bases and 4 bases, in that order; junction bases with no gene match: 15. The chain's CDR3 is CASSTRTGAFHPYNEQFF. The CDR3 nucleotides read TGCGCCAGCAGCACTAGGACAGGGGCTTTTCACCCATACAATGAGCAGTTCTTC.

This clonotype was observed at least ten times. The chain recombines TRBV6-2 or TRBV6-3 with TRBJ2-1; the D gene is possibly TRBD1 (5 bases). Germline CDR1 MNHEY, CDR2 SVGEGT. This CDR3 contains 15 residues. V was pared by 5 bases and J by 0 bases, with 11 bases between. The DNA of the CDR3 is TGTGCCAGCAGTCGAAGACAGTCCTCCTACAATGAGCAGTTCTTC. Translation: CASSRRQSSYNEQFF.

This clonotype was picked up many times. The rearrangement uses TRBV12-5 and TRBJ2-1, with D tentatively TRBD2 (5 bases). The germline V and J ends were trimmed by 4 bases and 3 bases, with 10 bases remaining between them. Germline CDR1 is LGHNT and CDR2 is FRNRAP. The CDR3 contains 14 residues. CDR3 in amino acids: CASGSSGIYNEQFF. Here the CDR3 DNA reads TGTGCTAGTGGTTCTTCCGGGATCTACAATGAGCAGTTCTTC.

The genes are TRBV9 and TRBJ2-1, with D perhaps TRBD1 or TRBD2 (5 bases each). The CDR3 has 17 residues. V lost 0 bases to trimming and J lost 0 bases, with 13 bases between them. Per the germline V gene, CDR1 is SGDLS and CDR2 is YYNGEE. In nucleotides, the CDR3 is TGTGCCAGCAGCGTAGCAGAGGGGCAGAGCTCCTACAATGAGCAGTTCTTC. Its translation: CASSVAEGQSSYNEQFF.

In this sample, this clonotype turned up many times. The chain carries TRBV18 and TRBJ2-5; 9 nucleotides line up with TRBD1. V dropped 3 bases and J dropped 5; count of bases not matched to a gene: 7. CDR3 length: 15 amino acids. Germline lookup yields CDR1 KGHSH and CDR2 LQKENI. The CDR3 is CASSPYRTGDETQYF. The CDR3 bases are TGTGCCAGCTCACCCTACAGGACAGGGGATGAGACCCAGTACTTC.

At least ten counts were recorded for this clonotype. J is TRBJ1-6 and V is TRBV12-3 or TRBV12-4, with TRBD1 matching 8 bases. The CDR3 is made up of 14 amino acids. The J segment lost 7 bases and the V segment lost 5 bases, leaving 4 bases of the junction unmatched. DNA for the CDR3: TGTGCCAGCAGTCAGACAGGGGCCAATTCACCCCTCCACTTT. The encoded protein is CASSQTGANSPLHF.

This clonotype was counted only a few times. The rearrangement links TRBV6-1 to TRBJ2-3, with 12 bases aligning to TRBD2. The CDR3 contains 18 residues. The J segment lost 2 bases and the V segment lost 5 bases, leaving 11 bases of the junction unmatched. In germline, CDR1 is MNHNS, CDR2 SASEGT. The CDR3 bases are TGTGCCAGCAGTACGCCCCGCGGACTAGCGGGAAACACAGATACGCAGTATTTT. Amino acids: CASSTPRGLAGNTDTQYF.

This clonotype occurred many times. The CDR3 coding sequence is TGTGCCATCAGTGATAAGGGAGGGGGCAATCAGCCCCAGCATTTT. Amino acids: CAISDKGGGNQPQHF. This rearrangement joins TRBV10-3 to TRBJ1-5, with D possibly matching TRBD1 (5 bases). The CDR3 is 15 amino acids. The V end was cut by 3 bases, the J end by 2 bases, with 11 bases between. Germline V CDR1 and CDR2: ENHRY, SYGVKD.

V and J are TRBV18 and TRBJ1-4, with D possibly matching TRBD1 (6 bases). V was shortened by 0 bases and J by 13 bases, with 15 bases between the two germline ends. This CDR3 has 14 residues. CDR1 KGHSH and CDR2 LQKENI come from the germline V gene. CDR3 coding DNA: TGTGCCAGCTCACCACCAACGGGGACAAGTGCACTGTTTTTT. It translates to CASSPPTGTSALFF. The full variable domain, its missing parts supplied by reference TRBV18 and TRBJ1-4, is NAGVMQNPRHLVRRRGQEARLRCSPMKGHSHVYWYRQLPEEGLKFMVYLQKENIIDESGMPKERFSAEFPKEGPSILRIQQVVRGDSAAYFCASSPPTGTSALFFGSGTQLSVL.

This clonotype appeared many times. This chain links TRBV19 with TRBJ1-1; D is ambiguous. Germline-derived CDR1 and CDR2 are LNHDA and SQIVND (reference sequence). Trimming pared 7 bases from V and 0 bases from J, leaving 18 bases between. This CDR3 spans 16 amino acids. The CDR3 coding sequence is TGTGCCAGTACCAACCTTCCCGGTACTTTGAACACTGAAGCTTTCTTT. It yields the protein CASTNLPGTLNTEAFF. Full variable domain (missing parts from reference TRBV19 and TRBJ1-1): DGGITQSPKYLFRKEGQNVTLSCEQNLNHDAMYWYRQDPGQGLRLIYYSQIVNDFQKGDIAEGYSVSREKKESFPLTVTSAQKNPTAFYLCASTNLPGTLNTEAFFGQGTRLTVV.

Many counts were recorded for this clonotype. This chain links TRBV7-2 with TRBJ2-5; the D call may be TRBD1 or TRBD2 (5 bases each). V gave up 5 bases and J gave up 1 base, with 14 bases separating them. Germline assignment: CDR1 SGHTA and CDR2 FQGNSA. The CDR3 has 15 residues. The DNA for the CDR3 is TGTGCCAGCAGCAAAAAATGGGGACCCCAAGAGACCCAGTACTTC. Translating it yields CASSKKWGPQETQYF.

This clonotype was recorded at least ten times. The rearrangement joins TRBV7-9 to TRBJ1-2; no firm D call. In germline, CDR1 is SEHNR, CDR2 FQNEAQ (reference sequence). V gave up 1 base and J gave up 8 bases, with 8 bases separating them. CDR3 length equals 12 residues. The DNA of the CDR3 is TGTGCCAGCAGCTTAGGTCTACGGGGCTACACCTTC. As protein: CASSLGLRGYTF.

This clonotype was detected many times. Written as DNA, the CDR3 is TGTGCCAGCAGCCGGGCTGGGATCTACGAGCAGTACTTC. The encoded protein is CASSRAGIYEQYF. This sequence joins TRBV7-9 and TRBJ2-7, with D uncertain. Per germline, CDR1 SEHNR and CDR2 FQNEAQ (reference sequence). CDR3 size: 13 residues. V gave up 5 bases and J gave up 3 bases, with 11 bases separating them.

This CDR3 is CASSQVGGPPTEAFF. The CDR3 region has the DNA TGCGCCAGCAGCCAAGTCGGAGGACCCCCGACTGAAGCTTTCTTT. The genes are TRBV4-1 and TRBJ1-1; unclear D gene. V lost 1 base and J 5 bases, leaving 14 bases between the germline ends. Germline V gene sequence: CDR1 MGHRA, CDR2 YSYEKL. The CDR3 is made up of 15 amino acids.

This sequence joins TRBV10-2 and TRBJ1-5; D call uncertain. Germline values: CDR1 WSHSY, CDR2 SAAADI. This CDR3 contains 15 residues. V lost 2 bases and J lost 3, with 11 bases in between. In nucleotides, the CDR3 is TGCGCCAGCAGTGAGATCGTCAGGCCCAATCAGCCCCAGCATTTT. It is translated as CASSEIVRPNQPQHF.

This clonotype was counted many times. CDR3 sequence (DNA): TGTGCCAGCAGCTTGAGCCAGGGAGATCAGCCCCAGCATTTT. Translated, it gives CASSLSQGDQPQHF. V is TRBV5-6 and J is TRBJ1-5; D may be TRBD1 (5 bases). The germline V gene has CDR1 SGHDT and CDR2 YYEEEE. This CDR3 region has 14 residues. V lost 1 base and J lost 5, with 10 bases in between.

This clonotype was counted many times. The chain links TRBV19 to TRBJ1-2; D is ambiguous. The germline CDR1 and CDR2 sequences are LNHDA and SQIVND (reference sequence). V was clipped by 4 bases and J by 8 bases, with 32 bases between them. This CDR3 has 19 amino acids. The CDR3 bases are TGTGCCAGTAGTACCCCGCGCGAGGGAGAGATCCAAGAGGGATCGGGCTACACCTTC. Translation: CASSTPREGEIQEGSGYTF.

This clonotype was observed many times. The chain couples TRBV27 to TRBJ2-2; D uncertain. Per germline, CDR1 MNHEY and CDR2 SMNVEV (reference sequence). The CDR3 is made up of 13 amino acids. Between the trimmed V and J ends, which lost 5 bases and 4 bases, there was a span of 8 bases. As DNA, the CDR3 is TGTGCCAGCAGTCCTTACATCACCGGGGAGCTGTTTTTT. It specifies CASSPYITGELFF.

This clonotype was seen at least ten times. The J gene is TRBJ1-5, the V gene TRBV6-1, with 7 positions matching TRBD1. V dropped 10 bases and J dropped 0; count of bases not matched to a gene: 6. The CDR3 is 14 amino acids. The germline V gene encodes CDR1 MNHNS and CDR2 SASEGT. CDR3 DNA: TGTGCCACCAGGGACAGAACTAGCAATCAGCCCCAGCATTTT. Translated: CATRDRTSNQPQHF.